The 21 T cell receptor beta chains presented below share a single source sample, sequenced in a study of metastatic and nonmetastatic thyroid tumors. Thyroid surgery was performed in patients who had received no treatment beforehand. TCRdb ran MiXCR on the PCR reads. The sample yields 30,000 to 35,000 clones, approximately 15% seen once. Sequenced material: blood. These receptors were collected from a female donor with papillary thyroid cancer or a benign thyroid nodule (not recorded which). Some clones in this sample may be carry-over from other donors' samples.

V usage is TRBV5-1 and J usage is TRBJ2-7, with TRBD2 matching over 7 bases. The V gene end was trimmed by 3 bases and the J gene end by 2 bases; junction bases not matched to a gene: 5. This CDR3 has 14 amino acids. CDR1 is SGHRS, CDR2 YFSETQ, per germline. The CDR3: CASSSKGLAYEQYF. DNA of the CDR3: TGCGCCAGCAGCTCAAAAGGACTAGCCTACGAGCAGTACTTC.

The DNA for the CDR3 is TGTGCCAGCAGTGATCGGCAGGGGCTGGTCAATGAGCAGTTCTTC. Encoded protein: CASSDRQGLVNEQFF. The chain joins TRBV12-3 or TRBV12-4 to TRBJ2-1, with D possibly matching TRBD1 (6 bases). V shed 5 bases and J shed 6 bases, with 17 bases lying between them. The CDR3 runs 15 residues.

This clone was found many times. At one of its ends the junction is not consistent with the germline gene, which may arise from a read error. The chain employs TRBV10-3 and TRBJ2-3; TRBD2 matches 16 bases. The CDR3 is 13 residues long. Germline CDR1 ENHRY, CDR2 SYGVKD. The chain's CDR3 is CATLGTSGRVADF. The CDR3 nucleotides are TGTGCCACCCTGGGGACTAGCGGGAGGGTGGCGGATTTT.

J is TRBJ2-1 and V is TRBV20-1; 9 bases fit TRBD2. Germline lookup yields CDR1 DFQATT and CDR2 SNEGSKA (reference sequence). The CDR3 runs 16 residues. With V trimmed by 0 bases and J by 5 bases, 8 bases remained unmatched. The CDR3 protein is CSARDYSGGLDNEQFF. DNA for the CDR3: TGCAGTGCTAGAGATTATAGCGGGGGATTAGACAATGAGCAGTTCTTC.

At least ten counts were recorded for this clone. J is TRBJ2-7 and V is TRBV20-1, with D tentatively TRBD2 (6 bases). Germline loops: CDR1 DFQATT, CDR2 SNEGSKA (reference sequence). V shed 3 bases and J shed 0 bases, with 15 bases lying between them. This CDR3 comprises 15 residues. The CDR3 nucleotides read TGCAGTGCTAGGGACTACAGCGAAAGCTCCTACGAGCAGTACTTC. Translation: CSARDYSESSYEQYF.

Judged by abundance, this clone is medium-sized. The gene calls are TRBV20-1 and TRBJ2-7; D unclear. Germline CDR1 DFQATT, CDR2 SNEGSKA (reference sequence). The ends were cut back, 5 bases at V and 0 bases at J, with 14 bases in the middle. The CDR3 is made up of 14 amino acids. In DNA, the CDR3 is TGCAGTGCTCCAAGGACGGTGAGCTCCTACGAGCAGTACTTC. It translates to CSAPRTVSSYEQYF.

This clone appeared many times. The chain has TRBV28 and TRBJ1-5; D is perhaps TRBD1 (5 bases). V was pared by 2 bases and J by 4 bases, with 12 bases between. CDR1 and CDR2 from the germline V gene are MDHEN and SYDVKM. The CDR3 loop spans 15 amino acids. For the CDR3, the DNA is TGTGCCAGCAGTTTAGGAGGGGCAGGGAATCAGCCCCAGCATTTT. Its protein is CASSLGGAGNQPQHF. Drawing the rest from reference TRBV28 and TRBJ1-5, the complete variable domain is DVKVTQSSRYLVKRTGEKVFLECVQDMDHENMFWYRQDPGLGLRLIYFSYDVKMKEKGDIPEGYSVSREKKERFSLILESASTNQTSMYLCASSLGGAGNQPQHFGDGTRLSIL.

This clone was seen repeatedly, ten times or more. A much larger clone lies one base from this, so it may be a read error. The chain uses TRBV6-1 and TRBJ2-3, with D unresolved. This CDR3 region has 13 residues. Germline CDR1 and CDR2: MNHNS and SASEGT. CDR3 residues: CASSEIPTDTQCF. Here the CDR3 DNA reads TGTGCCAGCAGTGAAATCCCTACAGATACGCAGTGTTTT.

The J gene is TRBJ2-1, the V gene TRBV20-1; D perhaps matches TRBD1 (6 bases). The germline V gene has CDR1 DFQATT and CDR2 SNEGSKA (reference sequence). With 1 base removed from V and 10 bases from J, the gap between germline ends came to 20 bases. The CDR3 has 15 residues. CDR3 bases: TGCAGTGCTAGAGTGCCCTCCGACAGGCAGGGGGAGCAGTTCTTC. Translated, it gives CSARVPSDRQGEQFF.

This clone appeared many times. The chain couples TRBV15 to TRBJ2-3, with 8 bases identical to TRBD1. CDR1 and CDR2 from the germline V gene are LNHNV and YYDKDF (reference sequence). This CDR3 region has 16 residues. Unmatched junction bases numbered 7, after V lost 1 base and J lost 4 bases. The CDR3 nucleotides read TGTGCCACCAGCAGAGGCCAGGGGGCAAAATCAGATACGCAGTATTTT. Encoded protein: CATSRGQGAKSDTQYF. Drawing the rest from reference TRBV15 and TRBJ2-3, the complete variable domain is DAMVIQNPRYQVTQFGKPVTLSCSQTLNHNVMYWYQQKSSQAPKLLFHYYDKDFNNEADTPDNFQSRRPNTSFCFLDIRSPGLGDTAMYLCATSRGQGAKSDTQYFGPGTRLTVL.

The sample holds many counts of this clone. This chain connects TRBV5-1 to TRBJ2-1; 8 nucleotides agree with TRBD2. V dropped 0 bases and J dropped 9; count of bases not matched to a gene: 8. Germline V gives CDR1 SGHRS, CDR2 YFSETQ. The CDR3 covers 15 residues. The CDR3 loop reads CASSLGGLEPGEQFF. The CDR3 DNA reads TGCGCCAGCAGCTTGGGGGGACTAGAGCCCGGTGAGCAGTTCTTC. Filled out from reference TRBV5-1 and TRBJ2-1, the complete variable domain reads KAGVTQTPRYLIKTRGQQVTLSCSPISGHRSVSWYQQTPGQGLQFLFEYFSETQRNKGNFPGRFSGRQFSNSRSEMNVSTLELGDSALYLCASSLGGLEPGEQFFGPGTRLTVL.

A remark on this clone: A read error may produce the germline difference seen at one junction end. The chain couples TRBV6-1 to TRBJ2-2; D gene ambiguous. Per the germline V gene, CDR1 is MNHNS and CDR2 is SASEGT. The CDR3 runs to 15 residues. The CDR3 DNA sequence: TGTGCCACATATAAGACATTTCCCCTCACCGTGGAGCTGTTTTTT. Amino acid sequence: CATYKTFPLTVELFF.

This clone has just a few counts. An end of the junction differs from the germline gene, which may be a read error. The rearrangement links TRBV12-5 to TRBJ2-6, with D possibly being TRBD1 or TRBD2 (5 bases each). CDR1 is LGHNT, CDR2 FRNRAP, per germline. This CDR3 region has 17 residues. CDR3 region: CASCLRTWGSGSNVLTF. CDR3 nucleotide sequence: TGTGCTAGTTGTTTGAGGACTTGGGGCTCTGGGTCCAACGTCCTGACTTTC.

This clone was seen many times. The V gene is TRBV19, the J gene TRBJ1-1; D may be TRBD1 (6 bases). This CDR3 spans 16 amino acids. V was pared by 5 bases and J by 1 base, with 17 bases between. In germline, CDR1 is LNHDA, CDR2 SQIVND (reference sequence). CDR3 nucleotide sequence: TGTGCCAGTAGTGCCTTACAGGGACTAGGGAACACTGAAGCTTTCTTT. This codes for CASSALQGLGNTEAFF.

This clone was found many times. The chain has TRBV27 and TRBJ2-5; unclear D gene. CDR1 and CDR2 (germline): MNHEY, SMNVEV (reference sequence). Trimming took 4 bases from V and 5 from J, leaving 5 bases between them. The CDR3 spans 11 residues. The CDR3 sequence is CASSYGETQYF. DNA of the CDR3: TGTGCCAGCAGTTATGGGGAGACCCAGTACTTC.

The table lists this clone with many counts. The rearrangement links TRBV30 to TRBJ1-2; no firm D call. Trimming left V 8 bases short and J 4 bases short, with 14 bases between. This CDR3 region has 12 residues. Germline V CDR1 and CDR2: GTSNPN, SVGIG (reference sequence). The CDR3 DNA sequence: TGTGCCGCGAGCCGTCTGGGCTATGGCTACACCTTC. Translation: CAASRLGYGYTF.

V and J are TRBV20-1 and TRBJ2-1; maybe TRBD2 (6 bases). Looked up from germline, CDR1 is DFQATT and CDR2 is SNEGSKA (reference sequence). There are 17 residues in the CDR3. Trimming shortened V by 5 bases and J by 0 bases, and 20 bases separated the two germline ends. CDR3 sequence: CSARGRTGLSSYNEQFF. The CDR3 coding sequence is TGCAGTGCTCGGGGACGTACGGGACTGAGCTCCTACAATGAGCAGTTCTTC.

This clone has at least ten counts. The chain uses TRBV10-3 and TRBJ1-1; D is unclear. The germline V and J ends were trimmed by 4 bases and 0 bases, with 12 bases remaining between them. CDR1 and CDR2 from the germline V gene are ENHRY and SYGVKD. CDR3 length equals 15 residues. CDR3 nucleotides: TGTGCCATCAGTGCCGAACTGGGAATGAACACTGAAGCTTTCTTT. It codes for CAISAELGMNTEAFF.

This clone was observed many times. Other nucleotide sequences from this sample produce the same CDR3. The genes are TRBV28 and TRBJ2-7; 10 nucleotides match TRBD2. Per germline, CDR1 MDHEN and CDR2 SYDVKM. The CDR3 has 16 residues. J was trimmed by 4 bases and V by 2 bases; bases with no gene match: 8. The chain's CDR3 is CASSLRSSGSRYEQYF. CDR3 DNA sequence: TGTGCCAGCAGTTTACGCTCTAGCGGGAGTCGTTACGAGCAGTACTTC.

With respect to this clone: A much bigger clone sits one base away, suggesting this may be a read error. This chain connects TRBV30 to TRBJ2-5; 8 nucleotides agree with TRBD1. The ends lost 6 bases at V and 5 bases at J; junction bases unmatched: 11. The germline CDR1 and CDR2 sequences are GTSNPN and SVGIG (reference sequence). CDR3 length: 14 residues. CDR3 nucleotides: TGTGCCTGTACCCGGACAGGGCCTAGGGAGACCCAGTACTTC. Residues: CACTRTGPRETQYF.

Judged by abundance, this clone is medium-sized. The chain is built from TRBV6-2 or TRBV6-3 and TRBJ1-6; D call uncertain. The CDR3 has 15 residues. The germline V and J ends were trimmed by 0 bases and 10 bases, with 13 bases remaining between them. Germline CDR1 and CDR2: MNHEY and SVGEGT. The CDR3 DNA sequence: TGTGCCAGCAGTTACTCGGCGGGCAATATCTCACCCCTCCACTTT. Its protein is CASSYSAGNISPLHF.